This TCR beta chain is from a study of blood T cell repertoires in COVID-19. Study background: Collection of acute and convalescent COVID-19 samples took place in the United States, Italy and Spain. Sources were T cells, B-cell-depleted T cells, or PBMCs; the material itself was cDNA or gDNA.

In the original workflow: Nucleated cell counts were estimated from reference gene primer amplification. Here immunoSEQ multiplex PCR was the method, and the copy in TCRdb shows in-frame clones only, minus some. For V, J and clone size, that table is used; D and trimming come from the DNA. The data show under 70,000 clones, more than 80% seen once. Deletions cut 2 bases from V and 5 bases from J, with 13 bases between. CDR3 length: 14 residues. Germline V CDR1 and CDR2: SGDLS, YYNGEE. The chain combines TRBV9 with TRBJ2-5, with D possibly matching TRBD1 (6 bases). What was sequenced was peripheral blood. The sequence was obtained from a man older than 75 with acute or convalescent COVID-19. The CDR3: CASSVTGSAETQYF. The CDR3 nucleotides are TGTGCCAGCAGCGTCACAGGGAGCGCGGAGACCCAGTACTTC. Variable domain in full (rest from reference TRBV9 and TRBJ2-5): DSGVTQTPKHLITATGQRVTLRCSPRSGDLSVYWYQQSLDQGLQFLIQYYNGEERAKGNILERFSAQQFPDLHSELNLSSLELGDSALYFCASSVTGSAETQYFGPGTRLLVL.